This is a list of T cell receptor beta chains from one sample in a study of regulatory T cells in long-lasting Graves disease. TCRdb called the multiplex PCR reads again in MiXCR, with one record for every CDR3 protein. The table includes about 440,000 distinct CDR3 sequences, 15% detected once. These same data were also listed under a study on T cells in Graves' hyperthyroidism and ophthalmopathy.

Sequences were derived from peripheral blood mononuclear cells (PBMCs), sampled at new diagnosis, from a patient treated with antithyroid drugs. Every receptor here comes from a woman in her 30s with Graves disease. The CDR3 runs from the conserved cysteine through the conserved F or W. D genes are given only for firm matches. Clone size is not always given. Where it is, it says once, few, many or a class for expanded clones.

>TRBJ1-4|-|many|TRBV2
CASSEDGRGSEKLFF
TGTGCCAGCAGTGAAGATGGTAGGGGCAGTGAAAAACTGTTTTTT
>TRBJ2-1|-|many|TRBV20-1
CSARGGGFYNEQFF
TGCAGTGCTAGGGGAGGGGGCTTCTACAATGAGCAGTTCTTC
>TRBJ2-3|TRBD2|many|TRBV20-1
CSARIWRVRLAGGDTQYF
TGCAGTGCTAGAATCTGGAGAGTTCGCCTAGCGGGGGGAGATACGCAGTATTTT
>TRBJ1-5|TRBD1|many|TRBV19
CASSIEDRGNQPQHF
TGTGCCAGTAGTATAGAGGACAGGGGAAATCAGCCCCAGCATTTT
>TRBJ2-1|TRBD2|-|TRBV20-1
CSARGGGRSYNEQFF
TGCAGTGCTCGGGGGGGGGGCCGTTCCTACAATGAGCAGTTCTTC
>TRBJ2-3|TRBD2|many|TRBV12-3/TRBV12-4
CASSAGLAELTDTQYF
TGTGCCAGCAGTGCGGGACTAGCGGAACTCACAGATACGCAGTATTTT
>TRBJ2-2|-|-|TRBV6-2/TRBV6-3
CASSYYLPDMYTGELFF
TGTGCCAGCAGTTACTACCTTCCCGATATGTACACCGGGGAGCTGTTTTTT
>TRBJ1-2|TRBD1|few|TRBV4-1
CASSRSIGTGNYGYTF
TGCGCCAGCAGCCGAAGTATAGGGACAGGGAACTATGGCTACACCTTC
>TRBJ1-3|-|-|TRBV6-1
CASATVFLEFSGNTIYF
TGTGCCAGCGCGACAGTTTTTCTCGAGTTCTCTGGAAACACCATATATTTT
>TRBJ2-2|-|many|TRBV9
CASSLLQGPGELFF
TGTGCCAGCAGCCTCTTACAGGGACCCGGGGAGCTGTTTTTT
>TRBJ2-3|-|many|TRBV7-6
CASSLGIWGGSPTTDTQYF
TGTGCCAGCAGCTTAGGAATATGGGGTGGCAGTCCCACCACAGATACGCAGTATTTT
>TRBJ2-7|-|many|TRBV29-1
CSVGGGTALYEQYF
TGCAGCGTGGGGGGGGGGACAGCGCTCTACGAGCAGTACTTC
>TRBJ2-7|-|many|TRBV7-9
CASSPYAATYEQYF
TGTGCCAGCAGCCCGTACGCCGCCACCTACGAGCAGTACTTC
>TRBJ2-3|TRBD1|few|TRBV25-1
CASSGSGTGSTDTQYF
TGTGCCAGCAGTGGATCCGGGACAGGGAGCACAGATACGCAGTATTTT
>TRBJ1-1|-|many|TRBV5-4
CASSLGQTEAFF
TGTGCCAGCAGCTTGGGGCAGACTGAAGCTTTCTTT
>TRBJ2-5|TRBD1|few|TRBV10-3
CAISTGTGVETQYF
TGTGCCATCAGTACCGGGACAGGGGTAGAGACCCAGTACTTC
>TRBJ2-7|-|-|TRBV9
CASSAAPRRDYEQYF
TGTGCCAGCAGCGCAGCTCCGCGGCGGGACTACGAGCAGTACTTC
>TRBJ2-3|TRBD1|-|TRBV18
CASSLGTGGGDTQYF
TGTGCCAGCTCACTCGGGACAGGGGGCGGAGATACGCAGTATTTT
>TRBJ2-5|-|many|TRBV20-1
CSARETVSQETQYF
TGCAGTGCTAGAGAGACCGTCAGCCAAGAGACCCAGTACTTC
>TRBJ1-1|-|many|TRBV3-1
CASSQDAQGARAFF
TGTGCCAGCAGCCAGGATGCGCAGGGTGCTCGGGCTTTCTTT
>TRBJ1-1|-|many|TRBV6-1
CASSEGWKGHTEAFF
TGTGCCAGCAGTGAAGGTTGGAAGGGGCACACTGAAGCTTTCTTT
>TRBJ2-2|-|-|TRBV3-1
CASSQGGWGPGELFF
TGTGCCAGCAGCCAAGGCGGGTGGGGGCCCGGGGAGCTGTTTTTT
>TRBJ2-3|TRBD2|many|TRBV12-3/TRBV12-4
CASSPSGGITDTQYF
TGTGCCAGCAGTCCTAGCGGTGGGATCACAGATACGCAGTATTTT
>TRBJ1-1|-|many|TRBV13
CASSLTLNTEAFF
TGTGCCAGCAGCTTAACCCTGAACACTGAAGCTTTCTTT
>TRBJ2-4|-|many|TRBV6-2/TRBV6-3
CASQALQGFVNIQYF
TGTGCCAGCCAAGCCTTACAGGGTTTCGTAAACATTCAGTACTTC
>TRBJ2-7|TRBD1|many|TRBV3-1
CASSQGQGAGEQYF
TGTGCCAGCAGCCAAGGACAGGGGGCGGGCGAGCAGTACTTC
>TRBJ2-2|TRBD1|many|TRBV12-3/TRBV12-4
CASSLGQVTGELFF
TGTGCCAGCAGCCTTGGACAGGTGACCGGGGAGCTGTTTTTT
>TRBJ2-5|-|many|TRBV30
CAWSPEAPGRETQYF
TGTGCCTGGAGTCCGGAGGCACCCGGGAGAGAGACCCAGTACTTC
>TRBJ2-7|-|-|TRBV20-1
CSARGSASYEQYF
TGCAGTGCTAGAGGGTCGGCAAGCTACGAGCAGTACTTC
>TRBJ2-7|TRBD2|-|TRBV5-4
CASSLAASGSYEQYF
TGTGCCAGCAGCTTAGCCGCTAGCGGGAGCTACGAGCAGTACTTC
>TRBJ2-5|-|-|TRBV9
CASSVVGQGETQYF
TGTGCCAGCAGCGTAGTCGGCCAGGGGGAGACCCAGTACTTC
>TRBJ1-1|-|-|TRBV7-3
CASSSGAGEEKGCTEAFF
TGTGCCAGCAGCTCCGGGGCAGGGGAAGAAAAAGGATGCACTGAAGCTTTCTTT
>TRBJ1-5|-|few|TRBV19
CASSNTGTSNQPQHF
TGTGCCAGTAGCAACACAGGGACGAGCAATCAGCCCCAGCATTTT
>TRBJ1-1|-|-|TRBV10-3
CAIQGRKGNTEAFF
TGTGCCATTCAGGGGCGGAAAGGGAACACTGAAGCTTTCTTT
>TRBJ2-6|-|-|TRBV6-1
CARGNQGTGANVLTF
TGTGCCAGGGGAAACCAGGGAACTGGGGCCAACGTCCTGACTTTC
>TRBJ2-1|TRBD2|many|TRBV6-4
CASSPSGRTGRVYNEQFF
TGTGCCAGCTCCCCTAGCGGGAGAACAGGCCGGGTGTACAATGAGCAGTTCTTC
>TRBJ2-3|-|many|TRBV18
CASSSKRETTQYF
TGTGCCAGCTCATCAAAAAGGGAAACTACGCAGTACTTT
>TRBJ1-1|TRBD1|-|TRBV28
CASSIGTGGRWAFF
TGTGCCAGCAGCATCGGGACAGGGGGCCGTTGGGCTTTCTTT
>TRBJ2-7|-|many|TRBV12-3/TRBV12-4
CASSLRWEQYF
TGTGCCAGCAGTTTAAGATGGGAGCAGTACTTC
>TRBJ2-1|-|many|TRBV7-2
CASSRPGGNEQFF
TGTGCCAGCAGCCGCCCGGGTGGTAATGAGCAGTTCTTC
>TRBJ2-1|-|-|TRBV9
CASSAEGSTQFF
TGTGCCAGCAGCGCGGAGGGGAGTACGCAGTTCTTC
>TRBJ1-3|-|many|TRBV3-1
CASSPTRGTLGNTIYF
TGTGCCAGCAGCCCCACCAGGGGTACCCTTGGAAACACCATATATTTT
>TRBJ2-7|TRBD2|few|TRBV18
CASSPPQMSGSEQYF
TGTGCCAGCTCACCCCCGCAGATGAGCGGGAGCGAGCAGTACTTC
>TRBJ1-2|TRBD1|-|TRBV24-1
CATSESTDREDGYTF
TGTGCCACCAGTGAATCAACCGACAGGGAGGATGGCTACACCTTC
>TRBJ2-1|-|many|TRBV11-1
CASSFRLAQNNEQFF
TGTGCCAGCAGCTTCCGATTGGCTCAAAACAATGAGCAGTTCTTC
>TRBJ2-7|TRBD1|-|TRBV6-2/TRBV6-3
CASTVRGGTGSYEQYF
TGTGCCAGCACCGTTAGGGGAGGGACAGGGTCCTACGAGCAGTACTTC
>TRBJ2-7|TRBD2|many|TRBV20-1
CSARVTSGSSSYEQYF
TGCAGTGCTAGAGTGACTAGCGGGAGTTCCTCCTACGAGCAGTACTTC
>TRBJ2-3|TRBD2|many|TRBV20-1
CSARKAGTSTDTQYF
TGCAGTGCTAGAAAAGCGGGAACCAGCACAGATACGCAGTATTTT
>TRBJ2-7|-|-|TRBV5-6
CASNPTQGSYEQYF
TGTGCCAGCAACCCGACTCAAGGCTCCTACGAGCAGTACTTC
>TRBJ2-5|TRBD1|many|TRBV27
CASSSRGRPETQYF
TGTGCCAGCAGTTCCAGGGGGCGCCCAGAGACCCAGTACTTC
>TRBJ2-5|-|-|TRBV19
CASSPAGAQETQYF
TGTGCCAGTAGCCCCGCAGGGGCCCAAGAGACCCAGTACTTC
>TRBJ2-1|-|many|TRBV30
CAWRDSLAFSYSEQFF
TGTGCCTGGAGAGATTCTCTAGCCTTCTCCTACAGTGAGCAGTTCTTC
>TRBJ2-7|-|-|TRBV7-9
CASSLTAQSPEQYF
TGTGCCAGCAGCTTAACCGCCCAGTCACCTGAGCAGTACTTC
>TRBJ1-1|-|many|TRBV18
CASSPRGGGSNTEAFF
TGTGCCAGCTCACCACGAGGGGGGGGATCCAACACTGAAGCTTTCTTT
>TRBJ2-5|-|many|TRBV30
CAWTSLEMKETQYF
TGTGCCTGGACCTCGCTGGAGATGAAAGAGACCCAGTACTTC
>TRBJ2-7|-|few|TRBV19
CASSIGVGYEQYF
TGTGCCAGTAGTATTGGAGTGGGGTACGAGCAGTACTTC
>TRBJ2-5|-|many|TRBV30
CAWSVETQYF
TGTGCCTGGAGTGTGGAGACCCAGTACTTC
>TRBJ2-1|-|many|TRBV13
CASSQIRDNEQFF
TGTGCCAGCAGCCAAATAAGGGACAATGAGCAGTTCTTC
>TRBJ2-5|TRBD2|many|TRBV11-2
CASSTPTPGLAEQETQYF
TGTGCCAGCAGCACTCCCACCCCGGGACTAGCGGAACAAGAGACCCAGTACTTC